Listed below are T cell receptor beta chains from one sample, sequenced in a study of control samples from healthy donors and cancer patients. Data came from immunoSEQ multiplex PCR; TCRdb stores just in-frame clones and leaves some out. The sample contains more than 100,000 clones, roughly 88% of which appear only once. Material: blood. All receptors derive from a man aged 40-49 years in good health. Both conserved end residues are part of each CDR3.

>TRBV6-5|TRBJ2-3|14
CASSPGGRADTQYF
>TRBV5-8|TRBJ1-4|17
CASSLGGWGLRREKLFF
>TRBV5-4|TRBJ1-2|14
CASNQRSDGYGYTF
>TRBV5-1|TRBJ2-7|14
CASSTTGRGYEQYF
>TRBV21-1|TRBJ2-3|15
CASSSLGGMADTQYF
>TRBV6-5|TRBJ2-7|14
CASRKNRPSYEQYF
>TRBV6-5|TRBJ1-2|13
CASSYDRTESYTF
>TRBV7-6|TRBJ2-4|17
CASSPWTSGGTKNIQYF
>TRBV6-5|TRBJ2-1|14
CASRLAGGWDEQFF
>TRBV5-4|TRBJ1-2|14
CASSLFPNGYGYTF
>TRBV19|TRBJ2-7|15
CASSISTGTTYEQYF
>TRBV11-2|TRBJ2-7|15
CASSLEGLAWYEQYF
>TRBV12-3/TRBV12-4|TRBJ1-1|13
CASHRGRNTEAFF
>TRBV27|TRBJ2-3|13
CATGDSYTDTQYF
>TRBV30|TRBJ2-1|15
CAWSPRGGALGEQFF
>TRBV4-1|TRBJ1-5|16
CASSQVDRGSNQPQHF